The rows below give T cell receptor beta chains drawn from one sample of a study of blood T cells in healthy people across ages. TCRdb analysed the 5' RACE reads with MiXCR anew, one entry per CDR3 protein. This repertoire shows roughly 2 million distinct CDR3 sequences, roughly 52% found once; its top ten account for over 2%. What was sequenced was blood. The source is a woman aged 40 to 55 in good health. CDR3s include the opening cysteine and the closing phenylalanine or tryptophan.

TRBV4-1 CASSDRGLNEQFF
TRBV15 CATSRVFGSDQPQHF
TRBV12-3/TRBV12-4 CASSETGLGDYTF
TRBV4-3 CASSRGDSTQYF
TRBV6-5 CASSYTRFSNTGELFF
TRBV5-1 CASSLKTGVVTGANVLTF
TRBV20-1 CSASGTGEPETQYF
TRBV13 CASSTRGRKEGYTF
TRBV6-1 CASSESGGRTDTQYF
TRBV12-3/TRBV12-4 CASSFRPYGYTF
TRBV6-1 CASRDRDTGYTF
TRBV20-1 CSARVDGTGDEQYF
TRBV28 CASSLGAGHYYNEQFF
TRBV9 CASSVEGRATNSPLHF
TRBV7-2 CASSLYGTGKTQYF
TRBV7-2 CASSAYQGAGGELFF
TRBV4-1 CAGSQASDRGGYTF
TRBV20-1 CSAGQGRGYTF